A single sample gave rise to the 12 T cell receptor beta chains below, sequenced in a study of cytomegalovirus exposure and HLA in healthy donors. With 60 Vbeta and 13 Jbeta primers, the PCR was carried out. The method was immunoSEQ multiplex PCR; TCRdb's version includes in-frame clones alone and lacks a portion of them. The sample lists approximately 190,000 clones; approximately 11% were seen once. Material for sequencing was PBMCs. These receptors were obtained from a man aged 45-60 years in good health and CMV-seropositive.

This clone showed up just a few times. CDR3 nucleotides: TGTGCCAGCAGCTTAGTGGGGGGGTTCGGCAATCAGCCCCAGCATTTT. Translating it yields CASSLVGGFGNQPQHF. The chain carries TRBV7-2 and TRBJ1-5, with a tentative D call TRBD1 (5 bases). V was pared by 1 base and J by 2 bases, with 12 bases between. This CDR3 contains 16 residues. CDR1 is SGHTA and CDR2 is FQGNSA in the germline V gene.

V is TRBV25-1 and J is TRBJ2-5; 11 nucleotides match TRBD2. The CDR3 has 16 amino acids. The V gene's germline CDR1 is MGHDK and CDR2 SYGVNS. V lost 3 bases and J lost 2; bases outside the gene matches: 5. DNA of the CDR3: TGTGCCAGCAGTGATAGCGGGGGGGACGTTCAAGAGACCCAGTACTTC. Its protein product is CASSDSGGDVQETQYF. Drawing the rest from reference TRBV25-1 and TRBJ2-5, the complete variable domain is EADIYQTPRYLVIGTGKKITLECSQTMGHDKMYWYQQDPGMELHLIHYSYGVNSTEKGDLSSESTVSRIRTEHFPLTLESARPSHTSQYLCASSDSGGDVQETQYFGPGTRLLVL.

This clone has just a few counts. The chain couples TRBV2 to TRBJ1-5; the match to TRBD1 covers 7 bases. This CDR3 comprises 18 residues. Germline lookup yields CDR1 SNHLY and CDR2 FYNNEI. Losses at the gene ends were 6 bases for V and 3 bases for J; bases not matched to a gene: 17. CDR3 residues: CASSSPPGTGAHNQPQHF. DNA for the CDR3: TGTGCCAGCAGCTCTCCTCCTGGTACAGGGGCCCACAATCAGCCCCAGCATTTT. Full variable domain (rest looked up from reference TRBV2 and TRBJ1-5): EPEVTQTPSHQVTQMGQEVILRCVPISNHLYFYWYRQILGQKVEFLVSFYNNEISEKSEIFDDQFSVERPDGSNFTLKIRSTKLEDSAMYFCASSSPPGTGAHNQPQHFGDGTRLSIL.

V usage is TRBV28 and J usage is TRBJ1-1; 9 nucleotides align to TRBD1. The CDR3 covers 12 residues. Trimming cost V 2 bases and J 12 bases; bases outside gene matches: 4. The germline V gene encodes CDR1 MDHEN and CDR2 SYDVKM. The DNA of the CDR3 is TGTGCCAGCAGTTTAAGGGACAGGGTCCCTTTCTTT. Its translation is CASSLRDRVPFF.

This clone was counted between two and nine times. This rearrangement joins TRBV25-1 to TRBJ1-2; D is possibly TRBD1 (6 bases). Trimming took off 7 bases at V and 4 bases at J, with 16 bases between the two ends. Germline values: CDR1 MGHDK, CDR2 SYGVNS. The CDR3 runs to 14 residues. Here the CDR3 DNA reads TGTGCCAGCACCTTTTACAGGGAGGGCTATGGCTACACCTTC. The encoded protein is CASTFYREGYGYTF.

The chain links TRBV7-9 to TRBJ2-3; 8 bases match TRBD1. The CDR3 spans 15 residues. The germline gives CDR1 SEHNR, CDR2 FQNEAQ (reference sequence). Unmatched junction bases numbered 1, after V lost 1 base and J lost 1 base. CDR3: CASSLVQGGTDTQYF. As DNA, the CDR3 is TGTGCCAGCAGCTTAGTACAGGGGGGCACAGATACGCAGTATTTT.

This clone was seen only once. The chain joins TRBV21-1 to TRBJ1-4; whether TRBD1, the table's D call, matches the DNA was not checked. TRBV21-1 is deemed a pseudogene. The CDR3 consists of 12 residues. This CDR3 reads CASSAPGHELFF. As DNA, the CDR3 is TGTGCCAGCAGCGCCCCGGGACATGAACTGTTTTTT.

J is TRBJ2-1 and V is TRBV19; 11 bases align to TRBD2. CDR3 length equals 17 residues. The germline V gene encodes CDR1 LNHDA and CDR2 SQIVND (reference sequence). The junction had 8 bases not matched to a gene; V was cut back by 5 bases and J by 2 bases. The CDR3 DNA reads as TGTGCCAGTAGTGGGACTAGCGGCAACCCAACCTACAATGAGCAGTTCTTC. Protein sequence: CASSGTSGNPTYNEQFF.

A few counts support this clone. The DNA for the CDR3 is TGTGCCAGTAGTTTCGGGACAGGTCAAGAGACCCAGTACTTC. Amino acid sequence: CASSFGTGQETQYF. The chain joins TRBV19 to TRBJ2-5; TRBD1 agrees at 8 bases. The trim removed 5 bases at V and 2 bases at J, leaving 4 bases unmatched. Germline CDR1 is LNHDA and CDR2 is SQIVND (reference sequence). The CDR3 is 14 residues long.

This clone has just a few counts. At the DNA level, this CDR3 is encoded by other sequences in the same sample as well. This chain links TRBV7-2 with TRBJ1-5; D gene unclear. In germline, CDR1 is SGHTA, CDR2 FQGNSA. This CDR3 region has 15 residues. V lost 5 bases, J lost 6 bases, and 17 bases lay in between. Here the CDR3 reads CASSPLGGRGQPQHF. DNA for the CDR3: TGTGCCAGCAGCCCCCTCGGAGGACGAGGTCAGCCCCAGCATTTT.

V usage is TRBV29-1 and J usage is TRBJ2-3, with 11 nucleotides matching TRBD1. Germline CDR1 reads SQVTM; CDR2 reads ANQGSEA. Trimming took 4 bases from V and 2 from J; bases not matched to a gene: 5. The CDR3 loop spans 15 amino acids. The CDR3 bases are TGCAGCGTTGTGAAGGGACAGGGGGACACAGATACGCAGTATTTT. As protein: CSVVKGQGDTDTQYF.

This chain links TRBV27 with TRBJ2-7; 7 positions agree with TRBD1. Germline-derived CDR1 and CDR2 are MNHEY and SMNVEV (reference sequence). The CDR3 is made up of 15 amino acids. Losses at the gene ends were 5 bases for V and 2 bases for J; bases not matched to a gene: 9. For the CDR3, the DNA is TGTGCCAGCAGTCCTTTCCCACAGGGGACCTACGAGCAGTACTTC. This translates into CASSPFPQGTYEQYF.